The rows below give T cell receptor beta chains drawn from one sample of a study of post-analysis software for immune sequencing data. TCRdb re-called the PCR reads through MiXCR, storing one row per CDR3 protein. Of about 770,000 distinct CDR3 sequences listed, roughly 50% are singletons. Sequencing input: blood. The origin of the receptors is a girl aged 5-17 years with multiple sclerosis. CDR3s include the opening cysteine and the closing phenylalanine or tryptophan. D genes are given only for firm matches. A clone size is listed for some rows: how often the clone was seen (once, few, many), or a class if it is expanded.

cdr3_nt cdr3_aa cdr3_length v_call clone_size j_call d_call
TGTGCCTGGACCGGCCCGCGGGAGAGCAGAGATACGCAGTATTTT CAWTGPRESRDTQYF 15 TRBV30 . TRBJ2-3 TRBD2
TGCGCCACCGAGACAGGGACCTACGAGCAGTACTTC CATETGTYEQYF 12 TRBV10-2 . TRBJ2-7 TRBD1
TGTGCCAGCAGCTTAGCGGAGAGGGCAGAGACCCAGTACTTC CASSLAERAETQYF 14 TRBV7-6 . TRBJ2-5 .
TGTGCCAGCAGCGGGGAGGGGTCCTATGGCTACACCTTC CASSGEGSYGYTF 13 TRBV2 . TRBJ1-2 .
TGCGCCAGCAGCAAAGATTTAGAGACCCAGTACTTC CASSKDLETQYF 12 TRBV4-1 . TRBJ2-5 .
TGCAGTGCTAGAGACCGCGGGGATAGCTCCTACAATGAGCAGTTCTTC CSARDRGDSSYNEQFF 16 TRBV20-1 . TRBJ2-1 .
TGTGCCAGTAGTACTACCGGGACAGGGGGTACCTACGAGCAGTACTTC CASSTTGTGGTYEQYF 16 TRBV19 . TRBJ2-7 TRBD1
TGTGCCATCAGTGGTGGACAGGGACGGACTGAAGCTTTCTTT CAISGGQGRTEAFF 14 TRBV10-3 few TRBJ1-1 TRBD1
TGTGCCAGCATCCCCCGGAGGGGGAATGAGCAGTTCTTC CASIPRRGNEQFF 13 TRBV6-5 few TRBJ2-1 .
TGTGCCAGCAGCGTGAAGCGGGAGAGCCTCAATGAGCAGTTCTTC CASSVKRESLNEQFF 15 TRBV9 few TRBJ2-1 TRBD2
TGTGCCAGCAGTAACGGACAGGGGTCGGAGACCCAGTACTTC CASSNGQGSETQYF 14 TRBV12-3/TRBV12-4 few TRBJ2-5 TRBD1
TGTGCCAGCAGCGAAGCCGTGGAGGACAGGGCCGACTATGGCTACACCTTC CASSEAVEDRADYGYTF 17 TRBV9 . TRBJ1-2 TRBD1
TGCGCCAGCAGCCAAGGGCCCGGAATGGACAGGTACGAGCAGTACTTC CASSQGPGMDRYEQYF 16 TRBV4-1 few TRBJ2-7 TRBD1
TGTGCCACCCAGACAGGGGGGGGCTACGAGCAGTACTTC CATQTGGGYEQYF 13 TRBV19 . TRBJ2-7 TRBD1
TGTGCCAGCAGCCCAGGTCGCGCCCAAAGCACAGATACGCAGTATTTT CASSPGRAQSTDTQYF 16 TRBV3-1 . TRBJ2-3 .